This is a list of T cell receptor beta chains from one sample in a study of T cells in tuberculosis. Produced via immunoSEQ multiplex PCR; TCRdb's table is partial and in-frame only. The repertoire consists of 30,000 to 35,000 clones, with less than 95% occurring once and the leading ten covering around 7.7%. The sequenced sample was PBMCs. These receptors were taken from a donor aged 10-29 years with latent tuberculosis or without tuberculosis infection. Some clones in this sample may be carry-over from other donors' samples. Both conserved end residues are part of each CDR3. The D gene is left open where the match is weak. Clone size is given for some rows only: seen once, a few or many times, or a class if the clone is expanded.

abundance | d_gene | j_gene | v_gene | CDR3aa | CDR3nt
. | . | TRBJ1-2 | TRBV10-1 | CASNKGEKGHGYTF | TGCGCCAGCAATAAGGGGGAGAAGGGTCATGGCTACACCTTC
. | TRBD2 | TRBJ2-7 | TRBV5-1 | CATRTGTSGAYEQYF | TGCGCCACCCGAACCGGGACTAGCGGTGCCTACGAGCAGTACTTC
once | TRBD1 | TRBJ1-2 | TRBV5-1 | CASSLFAGQEFYGYTF | TGCGCCAGCAGCTTATTCGCGGGACAGGAATTCTATGGCTACACCTTC
. | TRBD2 | TRBJ2-1 | TRBV2 | CASSEIASGVNNEQFF | TGTGCCAGCAGTGAGATAGCGAGCGGGGTCAACAATGAGCAGTTCTTC
. | TRBD1 | TRBJ1-4 | TRBV10-2 | CASSDRDGEKLFF | TGCGCCAGCTCCGACAGGGACGGTGAAAAACTGTTTTTT
once | . | TRBJ2-1 | TRBV19 | CASSIFSVRGMSSYNEQFF | TGTGCCAGTAGTATTTTTTCGGTTCGAGGGATGAGCTCCTACAATGAGCAGTTCTTC
. | TRBD2 | TRBJ2-1 | TRBV5-1 | CASSQTSGAYNEQFF | TGCGCCAGCAGCCAGACTAGCGGGGCGTACAATGAGCAGTTCTTC
. | . | TRBJ1-3 | TRBV7-6 | CASSPDSGGSGNTIYF | TGTGCCAGCAGCCCTGACAGTGGCGGCTCTGGAAACACCATATATTTT
once | TRBD2 | TRBJ2-3 | TRBV18 | CASSPLQLLAGGPTDTQYF | TGTGCCAGCTCACCACTGCAGCTACTAGCGGGAGGGCCCACAGATACGCAGTATTTT
. | . | TRBJ1-2 | TRBV4-1 | CASSDEGTGPYGYTF | TGCGCCAGCAGCGACGAGGGTACAGGGCCCTATGGCTACACCTTC
. | TRBD1 | TRBJ1-2 | TRBV5-1 | CASSLGDSYYGYTF | TGCGCCAGCAGCTTGGGGGACAGCTACTATGGCTACACCTTC
. | . | TRBJ1-5 | TRBV4-1 | CASSQGGGWQPQHF | TGCGCCAGCAGCCAAGGGGGGGGCTGGCAGCCCCAGCATTTT
. | TRBD2 | TRBJ2-5 | TRBV5-1 | CASSLYPIAGGGETQYF | TGCGCCAGCAGCTTGTACCCCATAGCGGGAGGAGGGGAGACCCAGTACTTC
. | . | TRBJ2-7 | TRBV25-1 | CASSYAVSSYEQYF | TGTGCCAGCAGTTATGCAGTCTCCTCCTACGAGCAGTACTTC
. | . | TRBJ2-7 | TRBV28 | CASSPQGYEQYF | TGTGCCAGCAGCCCTCAGGGCTACGAGCAGTACTTC
. | . | TRBJ2-7 | TRBV11-2 | CASSLNRGSYEQYF | TGTGCCAGCAGCTTAAACCGCGGTTCCTACGAGCAGTACTTC
. | . | TRBJ2-7 | TRBV2 | CASSVPQTTYEQYF | TGTGCCAGCAGTGTCCCACAGACCACCTACGAGCAGTACTTC
. | . | TRBJ2-1 | TRBV19 | CASSITSNEQFF | TGTGCCAGTAGTATAACTTCCAACGAGCAGTTCTTC
few | . | TRBJ1-2 | TRBV19 | CASKPPQVNYGYTF | TGTGCCAGTAAGCCACCACAGGTTAACTATGGCTACACCTTC
. | . | TRBJ1-2 | TRBV18 | CASSPLAGFTYGYTF | TGTGCCAGCTCACCACTGGCAGGATTTACCTATGGCTACACCTTC
. | . | TRBJ1-1 | TRBV21-1 | CASSKDGDYRNTEAFF | TGTGCCAGCAGCAAAGACGGGGACTATAGAAACACTGAAGCTTTCTTT
. | . | TRBJ1-1 | TRBV5-1 | CASSLDRADTEAFF | TGCGCCAGCAGCTTGGACAGGGCGGACACTGAAGCTTTCTTT
. | . | TRBJ1-1 | TRBV11-2 | CASSSSGVTEAFF | TGTGCCAGCAGCTCGAGCGGGGTCACTGAAGCTTTCTTT
. | . | TRBJ1-1 | TRBV6-1 | CASPRGMNTEAFF | TGTGCCAGCCCCAGAGGTATGAACACTGAAGCTTTCTTT
few | . | TRBJ2-2 | TRBV6-6 | CASRETGELFF | TGTGCCAGCCGGGAGACCGGGGAGCTGTTTTTT
. | TRBD1 | TRBJ2-2 | TRBV9 | CASSLFGQATTGELFF | TGTGCCAGCAGCTTATTCGGACAGGCGACCACCGGGGAGCTGTTTTTT
. | TRBD1 | TRBJ1-1 | TRBV5-4 | CASSLLTGGTEAFF | TGTGCCAGCAGCTTGTTAACAGGGGGGACTGAAGCTTTCTTT